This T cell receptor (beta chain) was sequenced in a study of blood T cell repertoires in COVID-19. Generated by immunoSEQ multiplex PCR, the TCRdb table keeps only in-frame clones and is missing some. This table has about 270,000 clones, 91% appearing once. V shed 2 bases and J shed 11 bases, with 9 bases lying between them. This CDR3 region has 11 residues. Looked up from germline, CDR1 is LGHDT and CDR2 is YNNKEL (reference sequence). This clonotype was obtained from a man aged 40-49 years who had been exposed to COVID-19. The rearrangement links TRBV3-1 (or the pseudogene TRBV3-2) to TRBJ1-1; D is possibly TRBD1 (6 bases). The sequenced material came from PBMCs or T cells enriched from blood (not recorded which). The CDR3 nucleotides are TGTGCCAGCAGCCAAAGGGACATCGCTTTCTTT. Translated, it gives CASSQRDIAFF.